This T cell receptor beta chain derives from a study of cytomegalovirus exposure and HLA in healthy donors (dated by TCRdb to the late 2010s). Background on the whole study: An earlier analysis of around 600 of the donors reported approximately 290 Gb of sequence data and roughly 110 million unique TCR beta sequences from 190 million or so T cells. The number of typed donors differed by locus: about 620-640 for A, B, C, DRB1 and DQB1; 522 for DQA1; some 590 for DPA1; and 450 to 480 for DPB1. The genetic ancestry cluster associated with self-reported Caucasian donors included over 65% of the roughly 400 genotyped donors. Besides the first cohort of roughly 640 subjects, a separate validation cohort made up of 95 to 150 different subjects was used. Roughly 5 DR-DQ haplotypes were treated as single units for association and clustering because of strong linkage in the cohort. Rather than using new phenotypic data, the later analysis identified candidate immune exposures from TCR beta sequences and from how often those sequences occurred across donors. An early release covering roughly 640 HLA-typed donors comprised about 310 gigabases of sequencing data and tens of millions of unique TCR sequences. In a later genetic analysis, genome-wide SNP genotypes for about three fifths of the roughly 670 donors were used, and that subset was treated as a discovery cohort. Across 398 genotyped donors of the cohort, an average of roughly 250,000 unique TCR beta nucleotide sequences per donor were sequenced, and 15% to 20% of those sequences were non-productive. Both class I and class II loci were covered by HLA typing, at four-digit resolution. The study aimed to test whether cataloging public T cell receptors could reveal signatures of past pathogen exposure. Donor age, sex, ethnicity and CMV serostatus were compiled together with the repertoire data. To study patterns of TCR occurrence, a later analysis re-analyzed previously published TCR beta repertoires from hundreds of donors and added high-resolution HLA genotyping. An earlier analysis of some 600 of the donors applied high-throughput TCR beta sequencing to assess whether each TCR beta V gene segment acted as functional or pseudogenic. The study combined high-throughput TCR immunosequencing, statistical association of individual TCRs with disease status, and machine learning to predict cytomegalovirus infection status. Every repertoire in the discovery cohort had been generated on one and the same sequencing platform. The study used immunosequencing to profile the T cell repertoires of several hundred subjects and linked those repertoires to cytomegalovirus serostatus. Findings and caveats that apply to the study as a whole: Correlated functional status among segregating V segments might be attributable to linkage disequilibrium, but an unknown experimental factor could not be ruled out. A cluster of highly shared sequence variants was judged likely to be a technical artifact of the sequencing pipeline. V-gene and J-gene trimming of TCR beta chains was associated with a missense DCLRE1C variant in a later genetic analysis, and the association was replicated in an independent cohort. Some IMGT-functional V segments, including TRBV6-2 and TRBV6-3, could not be told apart with the 87-base-pair reads, so those segments were excluded. Compared with equally common non-associated chains, HLA-associated TCR beta chains in a later analysis were more clonally expanded and had lower generation probabilities. Most TCR sequences were seen in very few donors, while some public TCRs were found in many individuals. Because counts were too low, roughly 17 rarely observed V segments, including chromosome 9 orphons, were left out of the earlier analysis of some 640 of the donors. A further reported finding was that TCR beta sequences accurately predicted the HLA-A and HLA-B alleles for most subjects in the first cohort. Assigning TCR associations to individual alleles was difficult when HLA alleles, especially DR and DQ, strongly co-occurred. For the cohort, immune exposure information was limited to CMV serostatus. In the study, approximately 160 TCR beta chains were listed as associated with cytomegalovirus. Broadly in line with IMGT annotations, most TCR beta V segments showed up in productive rearrangements about 90% or about 30% of the time in an earlier analysis of roughly 590 of the donors. The classifier was reported to diagnose cytomegalovirus status with high specificity and sensitivity in both the original cohort and the validation cohort. According to a later genetic analysis, donors in an Asian-associated ancestry cluster had fewer N-insertions in productive TCRs than the approximately 670-donor mean. Three of the identified cytomegalovirus-associated TCR beta chains were confirmed in vitro to be specific for cytomegalovirus antigens. In a later analysis, TCR association rates were found to vary across HLA loci, with the most associated TCRs seen for DRB1 alleles and the fewest for HLA-C alleles. Most CMV-associated TCR beta chains appeared to be HLA-restricted in a later analysis, and the HLA associations seemed to be driven largely by CMV exposure. Because HLA typing was unavailable for some donors at each locus, only the typed subset was used in association tests. Several of the top co-occurrence clusters appeared to be linked to parvovirus B19, influenza, CMV and Epstein-Barr virus, according to a later analysis. The presence/absence analyses assumed that sequencing depth was roughly uniform across donors, and that assumption may not be true. According to the authors, the approach could potentially be generalized to other disease states and immunological phenotypes. In a later analysis, about 17,000 TCR beta sequences were associated with specific HLA alleles at a false discovery rate of 0.05. In this cohort, only TCR beta chains were sequenced, and detectable features were limited by the absence of alpha or paired-chain data.

The cohort comprised hundreds of healthy bone marrow donors. At the time of sampling, every cohort member was nominally healthy, though immune exposures that went unrecorded were likely present. The donor tested CMV seronegative, placing the donor among the 352 seronegative members of the cohort. A peripheral blood sample was provided by each donor, and peripheral blood mononuclear cells were used for TCR beta sequencing. The Qiagen DNeasy Blood Extraction Kit was used to extract genomic DNA from the blood cell samples. Worth noting for this clone: This receptor's antigen is unknown. The record has no base qualities; no much larger clone is one base away.

The junction shows trimming of 5 bases on V and 1 base on J, and the gene matches do not reach 2 bases of it. According to the germline V gene (reference sequence), CDR1 reads LNHDA and CDR2 reads SQIVND. The CDR3 has 15 amino acids, counting the end cysteine and phenylalanine. Only the CDR3 portion is preserved as DNA: 45 bases, with reading frame beginning at the first base. To prepare the library, the immunoSEQ multiplex PCR assay was applied. A mixture of 60 forward primers for TCR Vbeta segments and 13 reverse primers for TCR Jbeta segments was used in the multiplex PCR. A multiplex PCR assay on genomic DNA amplified the CDR3 region of rearranged TCR beta genes. The amplified TCR beta libraries were sequenced on the Illumina HiSeq System as 87-base-pair reads. As for the authors' bioinformatics: A later analysis counted 75 million to 100 million unique TCR beta chains across the 666 repertoires, and 9.5 million to 11 million of these chains were shared by at least two donors. A nearest-neighbor algorithm error-corrected the raw reads and collapsed the reads into unique sequences, merging closely related sequences to remove PCR and sequencing errors. CDR3 sequences were aligned to IMGT reference sequences to assign V, D and J gene segments. For a sequence to be retained, at least a six-nucleotide match to both a V gene segment and a J gene segment was required. A rearrangement counted as productive if the CDR3 had no stop codons and remained in frame with V and J, and every other rearrangement counted as non-productive. Following IMGT convention, CDR3 was defined as the stretch from the second conserved V-encoded cysteine up to the conserved J-encoded phenylalanine. In an earlier analysis of more than 550 of the donors, sequences lacking an unambiguous match to a single V gene segment were excluded. In an earlier analysis of more than 500 of the donors, a V segment was called functional when productive rearrangements were above 56.7%, and segregating when the standard deviation between donors exceeded 5%. A statistical classification framework was built for diagnosing cytomegalovirus status from the catalog of TCR beta chain sequences. In a later analysis, V and J genes were assigned by comparing TCR nucleotide sequences against IMGT/GENE-DB human TR gene sequences. The TCRdist pipeline was used in a later analysis to assign CDR3 sequences and most-parsimonious VDJ recombination scenarios. A later analysis defined each TCR beta chain by its CDR3 amino acid sequence plus V-gene family, and excluded reads lacking a unique V-gene family. In a later analysis, fewer than 600 highly shared, low-generation-probability nucleotide sequences were removed to address suspected cross-contamination and a sequencing artifact. In a later analysis, a clonal expansion index was calculated for each public chain from normalized within-repertoire ranks of inferred template counts. In a later analysis, generation probabilities were computed using a VDJ recombination model fitted to out-of-frame rearrangements, and the results were checked against IGoR. A later analysis scored TCR-TCR, TCR-HLA and TCR-CMV co-occurrence with hypergeometric tests, applying a repertoire-size bias correction to TCR pairs. In a later analysis, false discovery rates were estimated by permuting HLA or CMV assignments 20 times. In a later analysis, co-occurring TCRs were grouped using DBSCAN, with TCRdist sequence similarity added in when clustering inside HLA-allele-positive subsets. For co-occurrence clustering, repertoires with fewer than 30,000 or more than 120,000 public chains were excluded, along with roughly 5 repertoires with anomalous nucleotide sharing. TCRdb's version of the immuneACCESS table is confined to in-frame rearrangements and falls short of the full clone set. An unresolved V gene accounts for under half of the shortfall where checked; the remainder is of unknown origin. Clone size and the V and J calls come from that table; the DNA yielded D and trimming. This sample is represented by about 110,000 clones; 70% to 80% of them were singletons. The ten largest clones add up to around 3% of the sample.

The receptor chain draws on TRBV19 and TRBJ2-5; TRBD1 agrees with 12 junctional bases. The clonotype comes from a woman in her thirties or forties in good health and CMV-seronegative. Sequencing used PBMCs. The CDR3 reads as follows: CASSVGQGAQETQYF. The nucleotides read TGTGCCAGTAGTGTGGGACAGGGGGCCCAAGAGACCCAGTACTTC.